This entry lists 16 T cell receptor beta chains sequenced from one sample in a study of CD4 and CD8 cells across lung adenocarcinoma regions. TCRdb ran MiXCR on the PCR reads and lists one entry per CDR3 protein. The table records 4,000 to 4,500 distinct CDR3 sequences, 55% to 75% of them present only once. The specimen was CD4+ T cells from the center of a lung tumor. The receptors stem from a male donor with lung adenocarcinoma. The CD4 and CD8 labels of this study may be unreliable.

The chain recombines TRBV12-3 or TRBV12-4 with TRBJ2-1; 8 bases fit TRBD1. V shed 4 bases and J 12 bases; nucleotides not matched to a gene: 2. The CDR3 has 11 amino acids. The CDR3 loop is CASSYRGVQFF. CDR3 sequence (DNA): TGTGCCAGCAGTTACAGGGGGGTGCAGTTCTTC.

The J gene is TRBJ2-1, the V gene TRBV7-2; 7 bases match TRBD1. The end of the DNA aligns better with TRBJ2-7, so the J call may be wrong. Germline CDR1 and CDR2: SGHTA and FQGNSA. The CDR3 has 13 amino acids. CDR3 nucleotide sequence: TGTGCCAGCAGCCGGGACAGAGACTACGAGCAGTACTTC. Translation: CASSRDRDYEQYF.

There are a few counts of this clonotype. The germline gene is not matched at one end of the junction; a read error may be the cause. The chain combines TRBV6-1 with TRBJ2-3, with 7 bases identical to TRBD2. The CDR3 length is 14 residues. CDR1 MNHNS and CDR2 SASEGT come from the germline V gene. The CDR3 sequence is CAGSGEGGPETQYF. The CDR3 DNA follows: TGTGCCGGCAGTGGGGAGGGTGGCCCAGAGACGCAGTATTTT.

The J gene is TRBJ2-3, the V gene TRBV12-3 or TRBV12-4, with TRBD1 matching over 11 bases. V was clipped by 5 bases and J by 0 bases; unmatched bases: 10. This CDR3 has 18 residues. CDR3 DNA sequence: TGTGCCAGCAGTCGACCCTGGGGACAGGGGGACAGCACAGATACGCAGTATTTT. It codes for CASSRPWGQGDSTDTQYF.

A single count supports this clonotype. This rearrangement joins TRBV6-4 to TRBJ1-5; a possible D gene is TRBD2 (5 bases). Judging by the DNA end, TRBJ2-2 fits better; the J call may be wrong. The V gene's germline CDR1 is MRHNA and CDR2 SNTAGT. The CDR3 spans 15 residues. Here the CDR3 reads CASSPGMAGTGELFF. The CDR3 nucleotides are TGTGCCAGCAGTCCCGGGATGGCGGGCACCGGGGAGCTGTTTTTT.

This clonotype is judged medium-sized (0.01 to 0.1%). The V gene is TRBV4-1, the J gene TRBJ1-1; no clear D. CDR1 is MGHRA and CDR2 is YSYEKL in the germline V gene. V was clipped by 3 bases and J by 0 bases, with 14 bases between them. There are 16 residues in the CDR3. The CDR3 here is CASSHSPTAMNTEAFF. CDR3 nucleotide sequence: TGCGCCAGCAGCCACTCACCCACAGCTATGAACACTGAAGCTTTCTTT.

CDR3 sequence: CASMHWRRGETQYF. DNA of the CDR3: TGTGCCAGCATGCATTGGCGGCGTGGGGAGACCCAGTACTTC. The chain employs TRBV6-1 and TRBJ2-1; D gene ambiguous. The J call may be wrong; the DNA end is better matched by TRBJ2-5. The germline V gene has CDR1 MNHNS and CDR2 SASEGT. CDR3 length: 14 residues.

This chain links TRBV9 with TRBJ1-2; TRBD1 matches 11 bases. CDR3 length: 17 residues. Germline V gene data show CDR1 as SGDLS and CDR2 as YYNGEE. J lost 8 bases, V lost 3 bases, and 15 bases had no gene match. The DNA for the CDR3 is TGTGCCAGCAGCGCGGCCCAGGACAGGGGGCATATGGGCGGCTACACCTTC. As protein: CASSAAQDRGHMGGYTF.

The chain recombines TRBV6-5 with TRBJ1-1, with D hard to call. Germline V gene data show CDR1 as MNHEY and CDR2 as SVGAGI. Trimming pared 2 bases from V and 6 bases from J, leaving 19 bases between. The CDR3 runs to 16 residues. The CDR3 DNA is TGTGCCAGCAGTTACGCTCCGAGGATTGGTACCTCTGAAGCTTTCTTT. Translation: CASSYAPRIGTSEAFF.

This clonotype was seen a few times. The rearrangement joins TRBV7-2 to TRBJ2-3; 12 bases are shared with TRBD2. CDR3 size: 16 residues. From germline, CDR1 is SGHTA and CDR2 FQGNSA. J gave up 5 bases and V 3 bases, and 6 bases lay outside the gene matches. The CDR3 DNA follows: TGTGCCAGCAGCTTTTCTAGCGGGGGGGCTGGAGATACGCAGTATTTT. Protein sequence: CASSFSSGGAGDTQYF.

The gene calls are TRBV6-5 and TRBJ2-1, with 9 positions matching TRBD2. The J call is doubtful: the DNA matches TRBJ2-7 better. The CDR3 loop spans 18 amino acids. Germline CDR1 reads MNHEY; CDR2 reads SVGAGI. The CDR3 sequence: CASSYSGLASGILFEQYF. The CDR3 DNA sequence: TGTGCCAGCAGTTACTCAGGCTTGGCTAGCGGGATCCTCTTCGAGCAGTACTTC.

The rearrangement links TRBV12-3 or TRBV12-4 to TRBJ1-2; D may be TRBD1 (6 bases). The V end lost 5 bases, the J end lost 8 bases, and 15 bases lay between the germline ends. The CDR3 is 13 amino acids. CDR3 sequence (DNA): TGTGCCAGCAGTCCTAACAGGGCAGGCGGCTACACCTTC. Encoded protein: CASSPNRAGGYTF.

The chain recombines TRBV6-5 with TRBJ2-2; 10 bases match TRBD2. CDR3 length equals 17 residues. CDR1 MNHEY and CDR2 SVGAGI come from the germline V gene. Losses at the gene ends were 4 bases for V and 0 bases for J; bases not matched to a gene: 5. This CDR3 reads CASSLLAGFTNTGELFF. The CDR3 coding sequence is TGTGCCAGCAGTTTACTAGCGGGATTCACGAACACCGGGGAGCTGTTTTTT.

This chain links TRBV10-1 with TRBJ2-4; D may be TRBD1 or TRBD2 (5 bases each). The CDR3 length is 15 residues. Germline CDR1 and CDR2: WNHNN and SYGVQD (reference sequence). V lost 6 bases and J 13 bases, leaving 25 bases between the germline ends. The CDR3 spells CASRPGLAAKNTQYF. The CDR3 DNA reads TGCGCCAGCAGACCGGGGCTAGCAGCCAAAAATACGCAGTACTTC.

This chain uses TRBV7-6 with TRBJ2-5; 10 bases map to TRBD2. Germline CDR1 reads SGHVS; CDR2 reads FNYEAQ. With 1 base clipped from V and 5 bases from J, the junction kept 7 bases outside the gene matches. CDR3 size: 16 residues. CDR3 region: CASSLGLAGVWETQYF. The DNA of the CDR3 is TGTGCCAGCAGCTTAGGGCTAGCGGGAGTTTGGGAGACCCAGTACTTC.

The chain combines TRBV4-1 with TRBJ2-7; possible D gene TRBD1, 7 bases. This CDR3 spans 16 amino acids. In germline, CDR1 is MGHRA, CDR2 YSYEKL. V lost 0 bases to trimming and J lost 2 bases, with 14 bases between them. The CDR3 region has the DNA TGCGCCAGCAGCCAAGATTGGCCAGGGGGGACCTACGAGCAGTACTTC. This gives the protein CASSQDWPGGTYEQYF.